This T cell receptor beta chain comes out of a study of vaccination and CD4 T cells after COVID-19. The wider study: The study collected post-vaccine samples a median around 76 days after dose two, with a range of 14 to 241.

At the Johns Hopkins FTIC core, DNA taken from cultured CD4+ T cells was sequenced by way of the Oncomine TCR Beta short-read assay. Each CDR3 protein is one row after TCRdb ran MiXCR on the PCR reads. Among under 20,000 distinct CDR3 sequences, about 46% were seen once, and the ten largest hold more than 6.5%. The CDR3 has 16 amino acids. V lost 3 bases and J 0 bases, leaving 9 bases between the germline ends. Stated treatment: roughly ten-day PBMC culture with coronavirus spike peptide pools or control peptides (ViraFEST assay). In regard to this clonotype: No antigen is known for it.

V is TRBV12-3 or TRBV12-4 and J is TRBJ1-6; D ambiguous. The sequencing used CD4+ T cells from blood, cultured in vitro, collected after SARS-CoV-2 vaccination. The TCR was taken from a human donor who had recovered from COVID-19. This chain's CDR3 is CASSFKGGSYNSPLHF. The CDR3 coding sequence is TGTGCCAGCAGTTTTAAGGGAGGCTCCTATAATTCACCCCTCCACTTT.